These 14 T cell receptor beta chains were sequenced from one sample in a study of blood T cell repertoires in COVID-19. Sequencing used immunoSEQ multiplex PCR; TCRdb keeps in-frame clones, though not all of them. The data show under 250,000 clones, less than 90% seen once. The sequenced material came from peripheral blood. All receptors derive from a woman in her thirties or forties who had recovered from COVID-19.

V gene TRBV2 combines with J gene TRBJ1-3; no firm D call. Per the germline V gene, CDR1 is SNHLY and CDR2 is FYNNEI. Deletions cut 3 bases from V and 0 bases from J, with 3 bases between. This CDR3 has 13 amino acids. DNA for the CDR3: TGTGCCAGCAGTGACAACTCTGGAAACACCATATATTTT. Protein product: CASSDNSGNTIYF. The full variable domain, with the rest looked up from reference TRBV2 and TRBJ1-3, is EPEVTQTPSHQVTQMGQEVILRCVPISNHLYFYWYRQILGQKVEFLVSFYNNEISEKSEIFDDQFSVERPDGSNFTLKIRSTKLEDSAMYFCASSDNSGNTIYFGEGSWLTVV.

The chain combines TRBV4-1 with TRBJ1-2, with a weak D call TRBD1 (5 bases). V shed 4 bases and J shed 4 bases, with 22 bases lying between them. Germline V lookup: CDR1 MGHRA, CDR2 YSYEKL. The CDR3 contains 17 residues. CDR3: CASSLPGLGRGSYGYTF. The CDR3 DNA sequence: TGCGCCAGCAGCCTTCCTGGCCTGGGGCGTGGCAGCTATGGCTACACCTTC.

The rearrangement joins TRBV5-1 to TRBJ2-5; the D gene is possibly TRBD1 (5 bases). Germline V gene lookup returns CDR1 SGHRS and CDR2 YFSETQ. Trimming removed 2 bases from V and 4 bases from J, with 12 bases in between. This CDR3 has 14 amino acids. Here the CDR3 reads CASSLGSTVETQYF. In nucleotides, the CDR3 is TGCGCCAGCAGCTTAGGTTCGACAGTAGAGACCCAGTACTTC.

V gene TRBV7-2 combines with J gene TRBJ2-2; TRBD2 aligns across 8 bases. V lost 3 bases to trimming and J lost 3 bases; unmatched junction nucleotides: 6. This CDR3 has 16 residues. CDR1 is SGHTA and CDR2 is FQGNSA in the germline V gene. CDR3 bases: TGTGCCAGCAGCTTGAATAGCGGGGACTACACCGGGGAGCTGTTTTTT. It specifies CASSLNSGDYTGELFF.

The genes are TRBV3-1 (or the pseudogene TRBV3-2) and TRBJ1-2; the D is unclear. The CDR3 consists of 13 residues. Germline CDR1 LGHDT, CDR2 YNNKEL (reference sequence). V lost 0 bases, J lost 4 bases, and 6 bases lay in between. For the CDR3, the DNA is TGTGCCAGCAGCCAAGATGTCAGCTATGGCTACACCTTC. Amino acid sequence: CASSQDVSYGYTF.

In its sample, this clone was seen a few times. The V gene is TRBV5-8, the J gene TRBJ1-1; no reliable D call. Looked up from germline, CDR1 is SGHTS and CDR2 is YDEGEE. The CDR3 covers 13 residues. Trimming took 0 bases from V and 5 from J, leaving 8 bases between them. The CDR3 DNA follows: TGTGCCAGCAGCTTGGACAAGAAGACTGAAGCTTTCTTT. Translated: CASSLDKKTEAFF.

CDR3 bases: TGTGCCATCAGGTACAGGACACGCGAAGAAGCTTTCTTT. Amino acid sequence: CAIRYRTREEAFF. The V call is TRBV10-3, the J call TRBJ1-1; TRBD1 is a possible D gene (5 bases). The CDR3 covers 13 residues. The germline CDR1 and CDR2 sequences are ENHRY and SYGVKD. The V end lost 6 bases, the J end lost 8 bases, and 16 bases lay between the germline ends.

This chain links TRBV6-5 with TRBJ2-3; D remains ambiguous. V dropped 0 bases and J dropped 0 bases, with 7 bases sitting between them. This CDR3 spans 15 amino acids. Germline CDR1 is MNHEY and CDR2 is SVGAGI. The CDR3 sequence: CASSYSTSSTDTQYF. CDR3 nucleotides: TGTGCCAGCAGTTACTCCACTTCGAGCACAGATACGCAGTATTTT.

The J gene is TRBJ2-1, the V gene TRBV2; D ambiguous. V was cut by 11 bases and J by 9 bases, with 20 bases left in between. This CDR3 is built from 13 residues. Germline assignment: CDR1 SNHLY and CDR2 FYNNEI. The CDR3 region has the DNA TGTGCCGGTAAAAGCCACCCCCTCACTGAGCAGTTCTTC. Translation gives CAGKSHPLTEQFF.

The V gene is TRBV10-1, the J gene TRBJ1-5; D perhaps matches TRBD1 (5 bases). Trimming stripped 3 bases from V and 4 bases from J, with 7 bases between. Germline V gene sequence: CDR1 WNHNN, CDR2 SYGVQD (reference sequence). This CDR3 is 13 amino acids long. CDR3 region: CASSEQVNQPQHF. CDR3 nucleotide sequence: TGCGCCAGCAGTGAACAGGTGAATCAGCCCCAGCATTTT.

This clone was counted once. V is TRBV5-1 and J is TRBJ2-1; D may be TRBD1 (6 bases). Trimming removed 4 bases at V and 9 bases at J, with 11 bases between. The CDR3 contains 12 residues. Germline V gene sequence: CDR1 SGHRS, CDR2 YFSETQ. The DNA of the CDR3 is TGCGCCAGCAGCGTACAGGGCGCTGAGCAGTTCTTC. Protein sequence: CASSVQGAEQFF.

The chain uses TRBV7-9 and TRBJ1-4; D gene uncertain. The germline V gene encodes CDR1 SEHNR and CDR2 FQNEAQ (reference sequence). V shed 5 bases and J shed 5 bases, with 12 bases lying between them. This CDR3 has 14 residues. The DNA for the CDR3 is TGTGCCAGCAGCCGAAGAGAGTCCAATGAAAAACTGTTTTTT. It is translated as CASSRRESNEKLFF.

In DNA, the CDR3 is TGTGCCAGCAGCATTGACACAAACTATGGCTACACCTTC. This gives the protein CASSIDTNYGYTF. J is TRBJ1-2 and V is TRBV4-2, with D hard to call. The CDR3 contains 13 residues. Germline CDR1 and CDR2: LGHNA and YNFKEQ. V lost 5 bases and J 2 bases, leaving 9 bases between the germline ends.

DNA for the CDR3: TGTGCCAGCAATAATATCAGGGGGAACACTGAAGCTTTCTTT. Residues: CASNNIRGNTEAFF. V is TRBV7-2 and J is TRBJ1-1; maybe TRBD1 (6 bases). This CDR3 spans 14 amino acids. V was clipped by 7 bases and J by 1 base, with 13 bases between them. The germline V gene has CDR1 SGHTA and CDR2 FQGNSA. Full variable domain (outside the CDR3, taken from reference TRBV7-2 and TRBJ1-1): GAGVSQSPSNKVTEKGKDVELRCDPISGHTALYWYRQSLGQGLEFLIYFQGNSAPDKSGLPSDRFSAERTGGSVSTLTIQRTQQEDSAVYLCASNNIRGNTEAFFGQGTRLTVV.